These 9 T cell receptor beta chains came from one sample sequenced in a study of cytomegalovirus exposure and HLA in healthy donors. The study ran its PCR with 60 Vbeta and 13 Jbeta primers. Profiling relied on immunoSEQ multiplex PCR, and the TCRdb table lists in-frame clones only, not all of them. The sample consists of 150,000 or so clones, approximately 77% of them appearing once. The sequenced sample was PBMCs. Source of these receptors: a male donor in good health and CMV-seronegative.

This clone has more than one count but fewer than ten. The chain links TRBV7-3 to TRBJ2-3, with 7 positions matching TRBD2. This CDR3 is built from 15 residues. Trimming cost V 6 bases and J 2 bases; bases outside gene matches: 8. Germline V gene lookup returns CDR1 SGHTA and CDR2 FQGTGA. CDR3 nucleotide sequence: TGTGCCAGCAGTCTGGGACTATCGCACACAGATACGCAGTATTTT. It encodes CASSLGLSHTDTQYF. Looking up the rest from reference TRBV7-3 and TRBJ2-3 gives the full variable domain: GAGVSQTPSNKVTEKGKYVELRCDPISGHTALYWYRQSLGQGPEFLIYFQGTGAADDSGLPNDRFFAVRPEGSVSTLKIQRTERGDSAVYLCASSLGLSHTDTQYFGPGTRLTVL.

This sequence joins TRBV4-2 and TRBJ1-3; perhaps TRBD1 as D (5 bases). V was cut by 1 base and J by 8 bases, with 21 bases left in between. The CDR3 is 17 amino acids. The germline V gene has CDR1 LGHNA and CDR2 YNFKEQ. CDR3 DNA sequence: TGTGCCAGCAGCCAAGTAAGGGCCAGGGAACTTCGGGACACCATATATTTT. Residues: CASSQVRARELRDTIYF.

The chain recombines TRBV14 with TRBJ1-2; 9 nucleotides agree with TRBD1. After removal of 4 bases from V and 8 bases from J, the junction contained 11 bases not matched to a gene. Per germline, CDR1 SGHDN and CDR2 FVKESK. The CDR3 covers 15 residues. For the CDR3, the DNA is TGTGCCAGCAGCCGATTATACAGGGGGCATAAGGGCTACACCTTC. This gives the protein CASSRLYRGHKGYTF.

This clone was detected once. V gene TRBV18 combines with J gene TRBJ2-5; 7 bases are shared with TRBD2. CDR1 is KGHSH and CDR2 is LQKENI in the germline V gene. Trimming cost V 6 bases and J 4 bases; bases outside gene matches: 2. This CDR3 contains 12 residues. CDR3 coding DNA: TGTGCCAGCTCTCGGACTAGAGAGACCCAGTACTTC. This sequence encodes CASSRTRETQYF.

The rearrangement links TRBV7-2 to TRBJ1-2; 7 nucleotides align to TRBD1. J gave up 4 bases and V 1 base, and 9 bases lay outside the gene matches. CDR1 is SGHTA and CDR2 is FQGNSA in the germline V gene. This CDR3 region has 16 residues. The CDR3 DNA sequence: TGTGCCAGCAGCTTAGTATCCGGACAGGCCGTCTATGGCTACACCTTC. Protein sequence: CASSLVSGQAVYGYTF.

The chain couples TRBV4-3 to TRBJ1-3; possibly TRBD1 for D (6 bases). CDR3 length: 15 residues. CDR1 is LGHNA, CDR2 YSLEER, per germline. V dropped 0 bases and J dropped 3 bases, with 9 bases sitting between them. CDR3 residues: CASSQDRGDGNTIYF. The CDR3 DNA reads TGCGCCAGCAGCCAAGACAGGGGCGATGGAAACACCATATATTTT.

The V call is TRBV13, the J call TRBJ1-4; 8 positions agree with TRBD1. This CDR3 is 15 amino acids long. Germline V gives CDR1 PRHDT, CDR2 FYEKMQ (reference sequence). V lost 1 base, J lost 6 bases, and 4 bases stayed unmatched. This chain's CDR3 is CASSLVGTGDEKLFF. CDR3 DNA: TGTGCCAGCAGCTTAGTTGGGACAGGAGATGAAAAACTGTTTTTT.

The rearrangement uses TRBV27 and TRBJ1-1; TRBD1 matches at 12 bases. Germline loops: CDR1 MNHEY, CDR2 SMNVEV (reference sequence). This CDR3 is 15 amino acids long. Losses at the gene ends were 7 bases for V and 10 bases for J; bases not matched to a gene: 13. In DNA form, the CDR3 reads TGTGCCAGCACCTTGGTGGGACAGGGGGCCACTCGAGCTTTCTTT. Its protein is CASTLVGQGATRAFF.

This clone was seen a handful of times. This rearrangement joins TRBV9 to TRBJ2-1; the match to TRBD1 covers 11 bases. J was trimmed by 7 bases and V by 0 bases; bases with no gene match: 3. The CDR3 runs 15 residues. Germline V gene sequence: CDR1 SGDLS, CDR2 YYNGEE. The CDR3 nucleotides read TGTGCCAGCAGCGTAGCAGGACAGGGGGCTAATGAGCAGTTCTTC. The encoded protein is CASSVAGQGANEQFF.